The rows below give T cell receptor beta chains drawn from one sample of a study of CD8 T cells in ankylosing spondylitis. TCRdb ran MiXCR on the 5' RACE reads and lists one entry per CDR3 protein. This sample carries some 800,000 distinct CDR3 sequences, around 11% of them seen once, and the ten largest clones take 0.45% to 0.6%. The sequencing sample was made of blood, either unsorted or a sorted T cell fraction (not recorded which). These receptor sequences come from a male donor with ankylosing spondylitis. The CDR3 runs from the conserved cysteine through the conserved F or W. D genes are given only for firm matches. Expanded clones are given a class, and other clones once, few, many or no size at all.

j_call clone_size v_call d_call cdr3_nt cdr3_aa
TRBJ2-3 . TRBV5-1 TRBD1 TGCGCCAGCAGCTTGAACCCCGGGACAGCAGCCACAGATACGCAGTATTTT CASSLNPGTAATDTQYF
TRBJ2-5 . TRBV12-3/TRBV12-4 . TGTGCCAGCAGTTGGGACGAACTGGCTCAACCACAAGAGACCCAGTACTTC CASSWDELAQPQETQYF
TRBJ1-4 few TRBV9 . TGTGCCAGCAGCGTGTCCCCTAATGAAAAACTGTTTTTT CASSVSPNEKLFF
TRBJ1-2 . TRBV20-1 . TGCAGTGCTAGTTCCGAGTCGGGCGATGGCTACACCTTC CSASSESGDGYTF
TRBJ2-1 few TRBV9 . TGTGCCAGCAGCGCGGGATCCGGGACTGGTTATGAGCAGTTCTTC CASSAGSGTGYEQFF
TRBJ2-5 many TRBV20-1 TRBD2 TGCAGGGCGGGGGTTGGTCAAGAGACCCAGTACTTC CRAGVGQETQYF
TRBJ1-3 few TRBV10-2 TRBD1 TGCGCCAGCACTGTAGGGACAGGGACTGGAAACACCATATATTTT CASTVGTGTGNTIYF
TRBJ2-5 few TRBV12-3/TRBV12-4 . TGTGCCAGCAGTTTCGACGGAGGTGGGGAGACCCAGTACTTC CASSFDGGGETQYF
TRBJ2-1 many TRBV5-1 TRBD2 TGCGCCAGCAGCCCTCCGGGGGGCTCCTACAATGAGCAGTTCTTC CASSPPGGSYNEQFF
TRBJ1-2 many TRBV12-3/TRBV12-4 . TGTGCCAGCAGTTTATGGGTTAACTATGGCTACACCTTC CASSLWVNYGYTF
TRBJ2-7 . TRBV7-9 . TGTGCCAGCAGCTTAGGGTCCCAGGACGAGCAGTACTTC CASSLGSQDEQYF
TRBJ1-5 few TRBV15 . TGTGCCACCAGCAGAGGATACCAGCCCCAGCATTTT CATSRGYQPQHF
TRBJ2-1 . TRBV5-6 . TGTGCCAGCAGCTCAGGGACCTTGCTAACGAAAAGGTTCTTC CASSSGTLLTKRFF
TRBJ1-1 . TRBV7-2 . TGTGACAGCAGCTTAGGGCCCATGAGGGAGGAAGCTTTCTTT CDSSLGPMREEAFF
TRBJ1-5 . TRBV7-2 . TGTGCCAGCAGCTTAGTGGCTAAACAGCCCCAGCATTTT CASSLVAKQPQHF
TRBJ2-1 . TRBV6-2/TRBV6-3 TRBD2 TGTGCCAGCAGTTACGGGCTAGCGGGGGCTTACAATGAGCAGTTCTTC CASSYGLAGAYNEQFF
TRBJ1-1 . TRBV20-1 . TGCAGTGCTTGGACGTTGAACACTGAAGCTTTCTTT CSAWTLNTEAFF
TRBJ2-6 few TRBV11-2 . TGTGCCAGCAGCTTAATGAGGGGACCGATTCTCTCTGGGGCCAACGTCCTGACTTTC CASSLMRGPILSGANVLTF
TRBJ2-5 few TRBV6-5 . TGTGCCACGGCCGGGACACGAGGAATCCAGTACTTC CATAGTRGIQYF
TRBJ2-1 many TRBV27 TRBD1 TGTGCCAGCAGTACTTATATAGACAGGGCACATGAGCAGTTCTTC CASSTYIDRAHEQFF
TRBJ2-7 many TRBV7-2 . TGTGCCAGCAGCTTTTCACACAACTACGAGCAGTACTTC CASSFSHNYEQYF
TRBJ2-1 . TRBV12-3/TRBV12-4 . TGTGCCAGCAGTTTAGGGCAGAGAGTTGAGCAGTTCTTC CASSLGQRVEQFF
TRBJ1-1 . TRBV5-1 . TGCGCCAGCAGCTTGATGTCTATGAACACTGAAGCTTTCTTT CASSLMSMNTEAFF
TRBJ2-2 . TRBV4-1 . TGCGCCAGCAGCCGAGGTTATGCCCTAAGGGAGCTGTTTTTT CASSRGYALRELFF
TRBJ1-1 many TRBV20-1 . TGCAGTGCTACGGGGGACATGAACACTGAAGCTTTCTTT CSATGDMNTEAFF
TRBJ2-4 few TRBV29-1 TRBD1 TGCAGCGCCCGGGACAGACAAAACATTCAGTACTTC CSARDRQNIQYF
TRBJ2-7 . TRBV12-3/TRBV12-4 TRBD1 TGTGCCAGCAGCCTCCGGGACAGGGGTCCCGAGCAGTACTTC CASSLRDRGPEQYF
TRBJ2-7 many TRBV29-1 . TGCAGCGTTGAGGGCTTAGGGTCTACCTACGAGCAGTACTTC CSVEGLGSTYEQYF
TRBJ2-3 . TRBV5-1 TRBD2 TGCGCCAGCAATGAGGGAGGGTTCACAGATACGCAGTATTTT CASNEGGFTDTQYF
TRBJ2-3 . TRBV20-1 . TGCAGTGCGAAACAGGCCCCGAGCACAGATACGCAGTATTTT CSAKQAPSTDTQYF
TRBJ1-2 . TRBV18 . TGTGCCAGCTCAAACAGGAAAACAAACTATGGCTACACCTTC CASSNRKTNYGYTF
TRBJ2-1 . TRBV28 . TGTGCCAGCAGTCTTATCTACCGGGAGCAGTTCTTC CASSLIYREQFF
TRBJ2-7 many TRBV12-3/TRBV12-4 . TGTGCCAGCAGTTTAGCGGGGGGCTTCGAGCAGTACTTC CASSLAGGFEQYF
TRBJ1-2 . TRBV29-1 TRBD1 TGCAGCGTTGAACGGGACAGGGCTGGCTATGGCTACACCTTC CSVERDRAGYGYTF
TRBJ2-5 . TRBV11-2 TRBD1 TGTGCCAGCAGCTGGTCAGGGGGAGAGACCCAGTACTTC CASSWSGGETQYF
TRBJ1-1 many TRBV20-1 . TGCAGTGCTCCGAGGAACGTGAACACTGAAGCTTTCTTT CSAPRNVNTEAFF
TRBJ2-2 . TRBV28 TRBD1 TGTGCCAGCACCCCCTGGGACAGGGGGCCCGGGGAGCTGTTTTTT CASTPWDRGPGELFF
TRBJ1-4 . TRBV25-1 TRBD1 TGTGCCAGCAGCGAAATCGGGACAGGGAGGGGGGGTCCTAATGAAAAACTGTTTTTT CASSEIGTGRGGPNEKLFF
TRBJ1-2 many TRBV4-3 TRBD1 TGCGCCAGCAGCCGGGGACAGGACTATGGCTACACCTTC CASSRGQDYGYTF
TRBJ1-1 many TRBV12-3/TRBV12-4 . TGTGCCAGCAGTTTTGGCAGCGAAAACACTGAAGCTTTCTTT CASSFGSENTEAFF
TRBJ1-5 few TRBV20-1 . TGCAGTGCCCTCCGGGCCGACGAACAGCCCCAGCATTTT CSALRADEQPQHF
TRBJ2-1 . TRBV29-1 TRBD2 TGCAGCGTCGCCGGACTAGCGGAACAACTCTACAATGAGCAGTTCTTC CSVAGLAEQLYNEQFF
TRBJ1-1 . TRBV4-2 . TGTGCCAGCAGTCGAAGATTGGAGGTGGGAGCTTTCTTT CASSRRLEVGAFF
TRBJ1-2 . TRBV20-1 . TGCAGTGTTCGGGACCGGGGTCCTGGCTACACCTTC CSVRDRGPGYTF
TRBJ2-1 many TRBV20-1 . TGCAGTGCTAGAGACGGGGCCTCCCCAAACTACAATGAGCAGTTCTTC CSARDGASPNYNEQFF
TRBJ2-1 . TRBV2 TRBD2 TGTGCCAGTTGCGGACTAGCCCCTCTAGAGCAGTTCTTC CASCGLAPLEQFF
TRBJ2-7 many TRBV20-1 . TGCAGTGCCACTTGGATGGGGGGCCCAAGCTCCTACGAGCAGTACTTC CSATWMGGPSSYEQYF
TRBJ1-2 . TRBV5-1 TRBD1 TGCGCCAGCAGCTTGGGCCTGGGACAGTTCTATGGCTACACCTTC CASSLGLGQFYGYTF
TRBJ2-3 many TRBV27 . TGTGCCAGCAGTCCACGAGGTCAGGCCCTCGGGATCGATACGCAGTATTTT CASSPRGQALGIDTQYF
TRBJ2-2 few TRBV7-2 . TGTGCCAGCAGCCTGAAGACAGGGAACACCGGGGAGCTGTTTTTT CASSLKTGNTGELFF
TRBJ2-7 . TRBV28 . TGTGCCACCCTGGGACTCCTAACCTACGAGCAGTACTTC CATLGLLTYEQYF
TRBJ2-1 . TRBV4-2 . TGTGCCAGCAGTACAAATAGAGGGATCCTAAGTGGAAATGAGCAGTTCTTC CASSTNRGILSGNEQFF
TRBJ1-3 many TRBV5-5 . TGTGCCAGCAGCTTGACAGGGCGAGGAGACACCATATATTTT CASSLTGRGDTIYF
TRBJ2-1 many TRBV20-1 TRBD1 TGCAGTGCTAGAGATCTGTCTTCGTGGGACAGGTCTTTGTTCTTC CSARDLSSWDRSLFF